This T cell receptor beta chain was sequenced for a study of T-cell memory formation after mild COVID-19. This clonotype came up a few times. With constant-segment primers, 5'RACE yielded cDNA libraries of TCR alpha and TCR beta that carried sample barcodes and UMIs. TCRdb redid the calling of the 5' RACE reads with MiXCR, one entry per CDR3 protein. The top ten hold 22% of the sample, which has more than 250,000 distinct CDR3 sequences, about a sixth seen once. Germline CDR1 reads SQVTM; CDR2 reads ANQGSEA. The V end lost 1 base, the J end lost 7 bases, and 13 bases lay between the germline ends. The CDR3 is 13 residues long.

The clonotype originates from a man aged 18 to 29 who had mild COVID-19 (a few samples of this study predate the infection). Cell type and time point are not known. Input material: PBMCs or a T cell subset sorted from them (not recorded which). The rearrangement uses TRBV29-1 and TRBJ1-2; D possibly corresponds to TRBD1 (5 bases). CDR3 bases: TGCAGCGTTGAAGCGAACTTCAGGGCTGGCTACACCTTC. Translating it yields CSVEANFRAGYTF.